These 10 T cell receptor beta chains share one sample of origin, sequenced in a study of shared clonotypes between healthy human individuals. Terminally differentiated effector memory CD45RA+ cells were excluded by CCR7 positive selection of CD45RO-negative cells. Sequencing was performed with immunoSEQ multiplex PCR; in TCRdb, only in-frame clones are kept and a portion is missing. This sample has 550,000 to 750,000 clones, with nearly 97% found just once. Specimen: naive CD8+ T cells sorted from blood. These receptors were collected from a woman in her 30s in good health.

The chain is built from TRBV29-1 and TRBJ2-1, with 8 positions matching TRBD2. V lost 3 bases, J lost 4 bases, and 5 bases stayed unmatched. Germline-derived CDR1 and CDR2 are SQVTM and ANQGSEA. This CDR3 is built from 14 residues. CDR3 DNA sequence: TGCAGCGTTGAGTTCCCTAGCGGGTACAATGAGCAGTTCTTC. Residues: CSVEFPSGYNEQFF.

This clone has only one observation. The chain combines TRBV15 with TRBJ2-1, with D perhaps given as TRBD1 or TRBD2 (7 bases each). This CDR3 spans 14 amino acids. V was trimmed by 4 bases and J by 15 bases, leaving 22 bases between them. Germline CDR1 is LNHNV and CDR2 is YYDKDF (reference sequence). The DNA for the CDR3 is TGTGCCACCAGCAAAAAGAAGCGGGACAGCTTCCGGTTCTTC. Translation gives CATSKKKRDSFRFF.

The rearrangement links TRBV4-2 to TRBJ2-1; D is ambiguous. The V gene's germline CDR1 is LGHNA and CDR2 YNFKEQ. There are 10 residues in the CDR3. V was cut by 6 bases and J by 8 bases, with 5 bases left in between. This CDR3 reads CASRGDEQFF. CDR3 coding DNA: TGTGCCAGCAGGGGCGATGAGCAGTTCTTC.

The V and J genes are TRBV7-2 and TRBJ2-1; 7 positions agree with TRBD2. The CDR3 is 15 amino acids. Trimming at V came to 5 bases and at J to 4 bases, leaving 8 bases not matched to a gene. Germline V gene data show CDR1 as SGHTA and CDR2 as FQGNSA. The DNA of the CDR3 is TGTGCCAGCAGCATCCTAGCGGCCTTTTACAATGAGCAGTTCTTC. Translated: CASSILAAFYNEQFF.

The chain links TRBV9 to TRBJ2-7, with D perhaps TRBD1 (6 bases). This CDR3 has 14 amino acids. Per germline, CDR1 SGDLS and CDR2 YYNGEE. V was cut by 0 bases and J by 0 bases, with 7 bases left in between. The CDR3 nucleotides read TGTGCCAGCAGCGTAGACAGGGACTCCTACGAGCAGTACTTC. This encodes CASSVDRDSYEQYF.

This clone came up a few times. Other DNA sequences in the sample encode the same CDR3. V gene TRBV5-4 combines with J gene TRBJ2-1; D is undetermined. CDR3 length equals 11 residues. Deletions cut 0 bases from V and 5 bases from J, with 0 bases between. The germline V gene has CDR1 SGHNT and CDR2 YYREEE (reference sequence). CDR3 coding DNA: TGTGCCAGCAGCTTGGACAATGAGCAGTTCTTC. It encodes CASSLDNEQFF.

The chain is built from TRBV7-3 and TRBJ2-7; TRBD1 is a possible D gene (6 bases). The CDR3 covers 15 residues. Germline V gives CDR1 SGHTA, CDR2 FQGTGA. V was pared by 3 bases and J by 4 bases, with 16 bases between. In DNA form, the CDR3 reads TGTGCCAGCAGCTTTGTGGGCCAGGGGAGTTACGAGCAGTACTTC. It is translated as CASSFVGQGSYEQYF.

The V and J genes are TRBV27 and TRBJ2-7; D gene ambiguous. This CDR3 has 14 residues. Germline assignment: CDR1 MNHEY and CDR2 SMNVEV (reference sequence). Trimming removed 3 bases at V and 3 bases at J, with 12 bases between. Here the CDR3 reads CASSFGSRLYEQYF. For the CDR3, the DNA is TGTGCCAGCAGTTTCGGTAGTCGGCTCTACGAGCAGTACTTC.

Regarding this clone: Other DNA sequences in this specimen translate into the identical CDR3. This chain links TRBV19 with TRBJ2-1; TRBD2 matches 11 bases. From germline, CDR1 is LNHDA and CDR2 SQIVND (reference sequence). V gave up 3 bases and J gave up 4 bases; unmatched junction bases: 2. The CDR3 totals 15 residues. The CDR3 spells CASSMGLAEYNEQFF. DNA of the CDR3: TGTGCCAGTAGTATGGGACTAGCGGAGTACAATGAGCAGTTCTTC.

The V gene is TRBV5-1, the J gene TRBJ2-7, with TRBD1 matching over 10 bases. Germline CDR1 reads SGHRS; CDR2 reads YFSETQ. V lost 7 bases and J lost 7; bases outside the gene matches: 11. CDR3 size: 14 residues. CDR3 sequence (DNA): TGCGCCAGCTCGGTGGGGACAGGGGTATATGAGCAGTACTTC. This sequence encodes CASSVGTGVYEQYF.